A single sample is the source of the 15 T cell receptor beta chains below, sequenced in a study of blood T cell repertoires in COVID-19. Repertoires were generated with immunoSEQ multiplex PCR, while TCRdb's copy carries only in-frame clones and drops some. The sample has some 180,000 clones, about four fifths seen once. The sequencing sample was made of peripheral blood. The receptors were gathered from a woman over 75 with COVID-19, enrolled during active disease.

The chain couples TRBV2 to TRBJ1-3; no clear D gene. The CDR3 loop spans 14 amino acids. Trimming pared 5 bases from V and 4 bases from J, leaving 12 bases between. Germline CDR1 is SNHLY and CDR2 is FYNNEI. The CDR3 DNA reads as TGTGCCAGCAGTCGAAACAGACACGGAAACACCATATATTTT. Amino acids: CASSRNRHGNTIYF.

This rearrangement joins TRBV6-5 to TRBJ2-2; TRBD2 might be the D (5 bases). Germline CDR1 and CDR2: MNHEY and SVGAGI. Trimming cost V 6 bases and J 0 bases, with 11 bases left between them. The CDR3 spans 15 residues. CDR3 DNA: TGTGCCAGCAGGTATTCCGGGACGAACACCGGGGAGCTGTTTTTT. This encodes CASRYSGTNTGELFF.

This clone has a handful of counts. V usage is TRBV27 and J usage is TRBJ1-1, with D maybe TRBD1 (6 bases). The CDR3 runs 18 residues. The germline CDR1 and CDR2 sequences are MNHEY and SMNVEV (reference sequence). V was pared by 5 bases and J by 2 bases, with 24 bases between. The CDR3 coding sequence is TGTGCCAGCAGTACCCGACGGGGGAGGGGGGGTCGCAACACTGAAGCTTTCTTT. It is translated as CASSTRRGRGGRNTEAFF.

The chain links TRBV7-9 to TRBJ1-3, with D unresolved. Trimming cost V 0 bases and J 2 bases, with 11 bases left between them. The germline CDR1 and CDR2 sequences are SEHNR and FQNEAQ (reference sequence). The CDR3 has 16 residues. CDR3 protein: CASSLAAGLPGNTIYF. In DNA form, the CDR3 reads TGTGCCAGCAGCTTAGCCGCAGGCCTGCCTGGAAACACCATATATTTT.

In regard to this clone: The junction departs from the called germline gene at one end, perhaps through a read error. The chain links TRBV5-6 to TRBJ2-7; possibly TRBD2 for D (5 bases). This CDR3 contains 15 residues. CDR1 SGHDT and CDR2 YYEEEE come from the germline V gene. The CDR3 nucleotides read TGTGCCACCAGCTTGGGTCCGGGGAGATATTACGAGCAGTACTTC. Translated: CATSLGPGRYYEQYF.

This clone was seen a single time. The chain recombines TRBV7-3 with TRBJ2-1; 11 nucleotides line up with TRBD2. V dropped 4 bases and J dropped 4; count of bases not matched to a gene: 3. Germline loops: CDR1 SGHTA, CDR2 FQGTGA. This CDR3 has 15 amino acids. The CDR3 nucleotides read TGTGCCAGCAGCTCTTCTAGCGGGGGGTACAATGAGCAGTTCTTC. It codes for CASSSSSGGYNEQFF.

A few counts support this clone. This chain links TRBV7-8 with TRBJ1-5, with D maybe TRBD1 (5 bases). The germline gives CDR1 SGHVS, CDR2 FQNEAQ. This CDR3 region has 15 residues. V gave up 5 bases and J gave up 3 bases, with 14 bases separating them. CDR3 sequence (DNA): TGTGCCAGCAGCGAATGGGGCATGATCAATCAGCCCCAGCATTTT. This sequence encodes CASSEWGMINQPQHF. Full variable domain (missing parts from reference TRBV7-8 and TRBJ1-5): GAGVSQSPRYKVAKRGQDVALRCDPISGHVSLFWYQQALGQGPEFLTYFQNEAQLDKSGLPSDRFFAERPEGSVSTLKIQRTQQEDSAVYLCASSEWGMINQPQHFGDGTRLSIL.

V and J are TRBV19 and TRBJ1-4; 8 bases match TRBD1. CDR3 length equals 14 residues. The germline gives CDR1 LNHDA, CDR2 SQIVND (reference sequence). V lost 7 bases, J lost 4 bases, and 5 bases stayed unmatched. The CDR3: CASTRQGFNEKLFF. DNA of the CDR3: TGTGCCAGTACCCGACAGGGGTTTAATGAAAAACTGTTTTTT.

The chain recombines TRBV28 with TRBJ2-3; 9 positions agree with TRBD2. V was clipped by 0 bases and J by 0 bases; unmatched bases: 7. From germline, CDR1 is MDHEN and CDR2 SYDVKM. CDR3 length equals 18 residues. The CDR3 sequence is CASSLCGLAGNSTDTQYF. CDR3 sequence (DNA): TGTGCCAGCAGTTTATGCGGGCTAGCGGGGAATAGCACAGATACGCAGTATTTT. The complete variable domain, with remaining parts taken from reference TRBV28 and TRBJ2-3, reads DVKVTQSSRYLVKRTGEKVFLECVQDMDHENMFWYRQDPGLGLRLIYFSYDVKMKEKGDIPEGYSVSREKKERFSLILESASTNQTSMYLCASSLCGLAGNSTDTQYFGPGTRLTVL.

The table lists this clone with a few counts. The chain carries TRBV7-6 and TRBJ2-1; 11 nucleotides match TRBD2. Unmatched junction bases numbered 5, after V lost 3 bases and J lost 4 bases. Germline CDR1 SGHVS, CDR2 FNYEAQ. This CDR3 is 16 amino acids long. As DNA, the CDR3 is TGTGCCAGCAGCTTGGGGACTAGCGGCTTTTACAATGAGCAGTTCTTC. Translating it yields CASSLGTSGFYNEQFF.

CDR3 coding DNA: TGTGCCAGCAGCCAAGATCTCGCGTCTGGAAACACCATATATTTT. Translating it yields CASSQDLASGNTIYF. The rearrangement uses TRBV4-2 and TRBJ1-3; D is unresolved. The CDR3 has 15 amino acids. CDR1 and CDR2 (germline): LGHNA, YNFKEQ. V dropped 0 bases and J dropped 1 base, with 7 bases sitting between them.

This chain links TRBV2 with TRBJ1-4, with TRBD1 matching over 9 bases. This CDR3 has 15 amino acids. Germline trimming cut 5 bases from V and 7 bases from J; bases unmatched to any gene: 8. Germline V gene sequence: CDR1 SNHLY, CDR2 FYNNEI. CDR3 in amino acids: CASSSRDRESEKLFF. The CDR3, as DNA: TGTGCCAGCAGTTCCCGGGACAGGGAATCTGAAAAACTGTTTTTT.

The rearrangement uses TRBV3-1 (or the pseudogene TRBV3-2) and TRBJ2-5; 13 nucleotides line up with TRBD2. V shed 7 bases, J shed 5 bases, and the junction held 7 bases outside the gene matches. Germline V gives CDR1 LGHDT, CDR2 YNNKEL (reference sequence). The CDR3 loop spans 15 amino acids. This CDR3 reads CASKRLAGGWETQYF. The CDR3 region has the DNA TGTGCCAGCAAGAGACTAGCGGGGGGCTGGGAGACCCAGTACTTC.

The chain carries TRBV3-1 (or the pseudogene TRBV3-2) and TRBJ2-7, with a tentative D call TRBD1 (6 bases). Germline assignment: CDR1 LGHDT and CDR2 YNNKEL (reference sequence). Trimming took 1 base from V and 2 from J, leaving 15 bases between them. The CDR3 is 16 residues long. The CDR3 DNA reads TGTGCCAGCAGCCAAGGTCTCCGGGACAAAGCCTACGAGCAGTACTTC. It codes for CASSQGLRDKAYEQYF.

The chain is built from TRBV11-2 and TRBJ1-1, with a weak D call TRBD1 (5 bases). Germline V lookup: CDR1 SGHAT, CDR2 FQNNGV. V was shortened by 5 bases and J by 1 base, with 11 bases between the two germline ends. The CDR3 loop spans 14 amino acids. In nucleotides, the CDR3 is TGTGCCAGCAGCCCGGGGGTTTGGAACACTGAAGCTTTCTTT. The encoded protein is CASSPGVWNTEAFF.